This T cell receptor (beta chain) comes out of a study of Ad26.COV2.S vaccination and SARS-CoV-2 variants. The treatment is: some 20 received Ad26.COV2.S at low or high dose, single or two shots; five or six received placebo; per-sample allocation not given. Samples came from day 63 after the first vaccine or placebo injection. Libraries were prepared by immunoSEQ multiplex PCR; TCRdb keeps only in-frame clonotypes and omits some of them. Here the sample spans about 320,000 clones, roughly 86% being singletons. Sequencing used peripheral blood, obtained in a trial of Ad26.COV2.S vaccine versus placebo. This TCR was recovered from a person aged 18-60 years who received the Ad26.COV2.S COVID-19 vaccine or a placebo.

For the CDR3, the DNA is TGTGCCAGCAGCGTAGGAATCGGGGGACACTACAATGAGCAGTTCTTC. Its translation is CASSVGIGGHYNEQFF. The genes are TRBV9 and TRBJ2-1; D assignment may be TRBD1 or TRBD2 (6 bases each). V was shortened by 0 bases and J by 3 bases, with 13 bases between the two germline ends. CDR3 length: 16 residues. Germline loops: CDR1 SGDLS, CDR2 YYNGEE.